The 31 T cell receptor beta chains listed next were all sequenced from one sample in a study of OX40 agonist ivuxolimab in advanced cancers. This table comes from immunoSEQ multiplex PCR, and its TCRdb copy is limited to in-frame clones, with some not included. This sample has tens of thousands of clones, with roughly four fifths found just once. The sample was CD4+ or CD8+ T cells sorted from blood, taken in a trial of the OX40 agonist ivuxolimab. These receptors originate from an adult with an advanced solid tumor such as melanoma, head and neck, liver or kidney cancer.

In the case of this clone: Other DNA sequences within the sample encode an identical CDR3. The chain links TRBV11-2 to TRBJ2-1; 10 nucleotides agree with TRBD2. This CDR3 comprises 17 residues. Germline V CDR1 and CDR2: SGHAT, FQNNGV. J lost 4 bases, V lost 1 base, and 7 bases had no gene match. The CDR3 DNA reads TGTGCCAGCAGCTTAGCCCCAATTAGCGGGGGGTACAATGAGCAGTTCTTC. Protein: CASSLAPISGGYNEQFF. Complete variable domain (other parts from reference TRBV11-2 and TRBJ2-1): EAGVAQSPRYKIIEKRQSVAFWCNPISGHATLYWYQQILGQGPKLLIQFQNNGVVDDSQLPKDRFSAERLKGVDSTLKIQPAKLEDSAVYLCASSLAPISGGYNEQFFGPGTRLTVL.

V usage is TRBV28 and J usage is TRBJ1-3, with D perhaps TRBD1 (6 bases). V was cut by 1 base and J by 2 bases, with 12 bases left in between. There are 16 residues in the CDR3. From germline, CDR1 is MDHEN and CDR2 SYDVKM. The DNA of the CDR3 is TGTGCCAGCAGTTTATACGCAGGGGACACTGGAAACACCATATATTTT. As protein: CASSLYAGDTGNTIYF.

This sequence joins TRBV27 and TRBJ2-1; 12 bases are shared with TRBD1. This CDR3 has 15 residues. V gave up 8 bases and J gave up 7 bases; unmatched junction bases: 9. Germline V CDR1 and CDR2: MNHEY, SMNVEV (reference sequence). The CDR3: CASSAGTGGWNEQFF. DNA of the CDR3: TGTGCCAGCTCGGCCGGGACAGGGGGCTGGAATGAGCAGTTCTTC.

About this clone: This sample includes further DNA sequences coding for the same CDR3. This chain connects TRBV19 to TRBJ1-1; TRBD1 might be the D (5 bases). CDR1 is LNHDA, CDR2 SQIVND, per germline (reference sequence). This CDR3 contains 14 residues. The V and J ends lost 1 base and 1 base respectively, with 7 bases between them. The CDR3 coding sequence is TGTGCCAGTAGTATAGGCAGGGCGAACACTGAAGCTTTCTTT. This encodes CASSIGRANTEAFF.

The V and J genes are TRBV28 and TRBJ2-2; perhaps TRBD1 as D (6 bases). Germline V CDR1 and CDR2: MDHEN, SYDVKM. Trimming cost V 6 bases and J 6 bases, with 17 bases left between them. The CDR3 sequence is 15 residues long. The CDR3 region has the DNA TGTGCCAGCAGAAAATGGACAGTCGACCCCGGGGAGCTGTTTTTT. Encoded protein: CASRKWTVDPGELFF.

This sequence joins TRBV7-9 and TRBJ2-3, with 7 bases that match TRBD2. The trim removed 3 bases at V and 9 bases at J, leaving 3 bases unmatched. The CDR3 is 12 residues long. Germline loops: CDR1 SEHNR, CDR2 FQNEAQ (reference sequence). CDR3 DNA: TGTGCCAGCAGCTTGCCGGGACTAACGCAGTATTTT. This gives the protein CASSLPGLTQYF.

The genes are TRBV28 and TRBJ1-2; D is uncertain. Trimming pared 3 bases from V and 8 bases from J, leaving 10 bases between. From germline, CDR1 is MDHEN and CDR2 SYDVKM. The length of the CDR3 is 12 residues. The DNA of the CDR3 is TGTGCCAGCAGTTTTCTGGGATGGGGCTACACCTTC. Protein: CASSFLGWGYTF.

The gene calls are TRBV4-1 and TRBJ1-3; 8 bases are a match to TRBD1. With V trimmed by 5 bases and J by 4 bases, 4 bases remained unmatched. The germline gives CDR1 MGHRA, CDR2 YSYEKL. CDR3 length: 14 amino acids. CDR3 protein: CASSGQGWGNTIYF. In DNA, the CDR3 is TGCGCCAGCAGCGGACAGGGCTGGGGAAACACCATATATTTT.

The chain joins TRBV7-2 to TRBJ2-3; D is ambiguous. The germline V and J ends were trimmed by 4 bases and 2 bases, with 4 bases remaining between them. CDR3 size: 12 residues. Germline lookup yields CDR1 SGHTA and CDR2 FQGNSA. Here the CDR3 reads CASSYFTDTQYF. CDR3 DNA: TGTGCCAGCAGCTACTTCACAGATACGCAGTATTTT.

The chain employs TRBV5-1 and TRBJ2-1; D may match TRBD1 or TRBD2 (5 bases each). This CDR3 is built from 14 residues. The V end was cut by 2 bases, the J end by 11 bases, with 17 bases between. Germline values: CDR1 SGHRS, CDR2 YFSETQ. The CDR3: CASSLDGGSGKQFF. The DNA for the CDR3 is TGCGCCAGCAGCTTAGATGGGGGATCCGGGAAGCAGTTCTTC.

The chain uses TRBV7-9 and TRBJ2-1, with D unresolved. CDR1 is SEHNR and CDR2 is FQNEAQ in the germline V gene (reference sequence). Trimming left V 5 bases short and J 0 bases short, with 11 bases between. This CDR3 spans 15 amino acids. DNA of the CDR3: TGTGCCAGCAGCCCGGGCCGGAGCTCCTACAATGAGCAGTTCTTC. Translating gives CASSPGRSSYNEQFF.

This chain links TRBV5-1 with TRBJ1-1; D is perhaps TRBD1 (5 bases). The CDR3 spans 15 residues. The V and J ends lost 6 bases and 4 bases respectively, with 19 bases between them. CDR1 and CDR2 (germline): SGHRS, YFSETQ. CDR3 nucleotides: TGCGCCAGCATTCCCGGGGGGACGGAGAGCACTGAAGCTTTCTTT. Protein sequence: CASIPGGTESTEAFF.

The gene calls are TRBV5-1 and TRBJ1-4, with D possibly TRBD1 on 5 matching bases. V shed 3 bases and J shed 5 bases, with 14 bases lying between them. The CDR3 consists of 15 residues. From germline, CDR1 is SGHRS and CDR2 YFSETQ. The CDR3 DNA follows: TGCGCCAGCAGCTCTACCGGGACGGGGAATGAAAAACTGTTTTTT. Encoded protein: CASSSTGTGNEKLFF.

The chain combines TRBV5-5 with TRBJ2-7; TRBD2 matches at 13 bases. The CDR3 consists of 19 residues. Germline lookup yields CDR1 SGHKS and CDR2 YYEKEE (reference sequence). The ends lost 2 bases at V and 1 base at J; junction bases unmatched: 12. CDR3 nucleotide sequence: TGTGCCAGCAGCTTAACTCCGGGACTAGCGGGGTCTTGGTCCTACGAGCAGTACTTC. Protein product: CASSLTPGLAGSWSYEQYF.

The chain joins TRBV21-1 to TRBJ2-2; the D call in the table, TRBD2, was not verified against the DNA. TRBV21-1 is annotated as a pseudogene. The CDR3 is 20 amino acids. The CDR3 coding sequence is TGTGCCAGCAGCAAACCTAGCGGACTAGCGGGAGATAGTGGCACCGGGGAGCTGTTTTTT. This sequence encodes CASSKPSGLAGDSGTGELFF.

The chain employs TRBV5-4 and TRBJ2-1; D ambiguous. This CDR3 comprises 12 residues. Trimming removed 4 bases at V and 6 bases at J, with 8 bases between. Germline lookup yields CDR1 SGHNT and CDR2 YYREEE (reference sequence). CDR3 in amino acids: CASSANTNEQFF. Here the CDR3 DNA reads TGTGCCAGCAGCGCAAATACCAATGAGCAGTTCTTC.

The V and J genes are TRBV7-3 and TRBJ2-3; TRBD2 matches at 14 bases. This CDR3 contains 15 residues. The junction had 3 bases not matched to a gene; V was cut back by 6 bases and J by 4 bases. Germline assignment: CDR1 SGHTA and CDR2 FQGTGA. The CDR3 loop reads CASSPGLAGADTQYF. The CDR3 nucleotides are TGTGCCAGCAGTCCGGGACTAGCGGGAGCAGATACGCAGTATTTT.

The chain has TRBV5-1 and TRBJ1-1; D gene ambiguous. V lost 4 bases, J lost 4 bases, and 23 bases lay in between. Germline V gene data show CDR1 as SGHRS and CDR2 as YFSETQ. CDR3 length equals 17 residues. The CDR3 DNA is TGCGCCAGCAGCCCCGGCAGGCAGTCAAAGGAAGGCACTGAAGCTTTCTTT. This encodes CASSPGRQSKEGTEAFF.

The CDR3 region has the DNA TGCGCCAGCAGCTTGGAGACCACTACAGGGTCTGAAGCTTTCTTT. Amino acid sequence: CASSLETTTGSEAFF. The chain recombines TRBV5-1 with TRBJ1-1; D may be TRBD1 (6 bases). Deletions cut 0 bases from V and 6 bases from J, with 15 bases between. Germline V lookup: CDR1 SGHRS, CDR2 YFSETQ. The CDR3 totals 15 residues.

The sample holds a few counts of this clone. DNA for the CDR3: TGTGCCAGCAGTTCCTACAGAGTCTCCTACGAGCAGTACTTC. Encoded protein: CASSSYRVSYEQYF. The chain couples TRBV6-5 to TRBJ2-7; D remains unclear. The germline CDR1 and CDR2 sequences are MNHEY and SVGAGI. This CDR3 has 14 amino acids. V lost 4 bases, J lost 0 bases, and 10 bases lay in between.

The CDR3 is CASSPSSLAGGEQFF. Here the CDR3 DNA reads TGTGCCAGCTCACCATCAAGCCTAGCGGGAGGCGAGCAGTTCTTC. This chain connects TRBV18 to TRBJ2-1; 11 bases map to TRBD2. Per the germline V gene, CDR1 is KGHSH and CDR2 is LQKENI. This CDR3 has 15 residues. The ends lost 2 bases at V and 10 bases at J; junction bases unmatched: 7.

This clone is medium-sized within its sample. The chain carries TRBV5-1 and TRBJ1-2; a weak D match, TRBD1 (6 bases). Germline lookup yields CDR1 SGHRS and CDR2 YFSETQ. Trimming removed 4 bases at V and 3 bases at J, with 13 bases between. This CDR3 has 14 residues. This chain's CDR3 is CASSRADRDYGYTF. The CDR3 coding sequence is TGCGCCAGCAGCCGCGCGGACAGAGACTATGGCTACACCTTC.

This clone was counted a few times. The gene calls are TRBV9 and TRBJ2-2; 10 bases line up with TRBD1. The CDR3 is 15 residues long. V lost 3 bases and J lost 3; bases outside the gene matches: 2. CDR1 SGDLS and CDR2 YYNGEE come from the germline V gene. The CDR3 loop reads CASSEGQGYTGELFF. CDR3 DNA: TGTGCCAGCAGCGAGGGACAGGGGTACACCGGGGAGCTGTTTTTT.

This chain connects TRBV23-1 to TRBJ2-7; 11 positions match TRBD2. TRBV23-1 is filed as an ORF, its function uncertain. The CDR3 extends over 17 amino acids. After removal of 0 bases from V and 2 bases from J, the junction contained 6 bases not matched to a gene. The CDR3, as DNA: TGCGCCAGCAGTCAATCGGGGACTAGCGGAATTACCTACGAGCAGTACTTC. This codes for CASSQSGTSGITYEQYF.

The chain couples TRBV30 to TRBJ1-5; TRBD1 matches at 7 bases. Germline loops: CDR1 GTSNPN, CDR2 SVGIG (reference sequence). Germline trimming cut 3 bases from V and 0 bases from J; bases unmatched to any gene: 20. This CDR3 comprises 20 residues. The CDR3 region is CAWSLSRSWARGNSNQPQHF. In DNA, the CDR3 is TGTGCCTGGAGCCTATCAAGATCCTGGGCCAGGGGGAATAGCAATCAGCCCCAGCATTTT.

A note on this clone: A read error may produce the germline difference seen at one junction end. The chain combines TRBV5-4 with TRBJ2-3, with a weak D call TRBD2 (5 bases). The CDR3 runs 14 residues. The germline V gene has CDR1 SGHNT and CDR2 YYREEE (reference sequence). The CDR3 nucleotides are TGTGCCAGCAGCTTGGGTGGGGAGCTCGATATGCAGTATTTT. Its translation: CASSLGGELDMQYF. The full variable domain, completed using reference TRBV5-4 and TRBJ2-3, is ETGVTQSPTHLIKTRGQQVTLRCSSQSGHNTVSWYQQALGQGPQFIFQYYREEENGRGNFPPRFSGLQFPNYSSELNVNALELDDSALYLCASSLGGELDMQYFGPGTRLTVL.

The chain recombines TRBV2 with TRBJ2-1; the D is unclear. Per germline, CDR1 SNHLY and CDR2 FYNNEI. With 5 bases removed from V and 3 bases from J, the gap between germline ends came to 8 bases. The CDR3 has 13 residues. The CDR3 loop is CASSPDIYNEQFF. As DNA, the CDR3 is TGTGCCAGCAGTCCAGACATCTACAATGAGCAGTTCTTC.

This clone was recorded once. V and J are TRBV6-5 and TRBJ2-3; 7 positions match TRBD1. The CDR3 covers 16 residues. Germline values: CDR1 MNHEY, CDR2 SVGAGI. V trimming: 2 bases; J trimming: 1 base; junction bases outside the gene matches: 6. The CDR3 spells CASSYTRGRGTDTQYF. CDR3 coding DNA: TGTGCCAGCAGTTACACCAGGGGGAGAGGCACAGATACGCAGTATTTT.

The chain joins TRBV30 to TRBJ1-1, with D tentatively TRBD1 (6 bases). V dropped 3 bases and J dropped 4 bases, with 15 bases sitting between them. The CDR3 loop spans 14 amino acids. CDR1 and CDR2 (germline): GTSNPN, SVGIG (reference sequence). The CDR3 loop reads CAWSPPGQITEAFF. In DNA form, the CDR3 reads TGTGCCTGGAGCCCACCGGGACAAATCACTGAAGCTTTCTTT.

The chain couples TRBV6-5 to TRBJ2-4, with unresolved D. V was clipped by 5 bases and J by 6 bases, with 11 bases between them. CDR1 MNHEY and CDR2 SVGAGI come from the germline V gene. CDR3 size: 13 residues. The CDR3 spells CASSELFRNIQYF. Written as DNA, the CDR3 is TGTGCCAGCAGTGAACTTTTCAGAAACATTCAGTACTTC.

V and J are TRBV5-1 and TRBJ1-1; a weak D match, TRBD1 (6 bases). Germline lookup yields CDR1 SGHRS and CDR2 YFSETQ. Trimming removed 7 bases from V and 1 base from J, with 14 bases in between. CDR3 length: 14 amino acids. The CDR3 DNA is TGCGCCAGCCGCTGGACAGAGACGAACACTGAAGCTTTCTTT. This gives the protein CASRWTETNTEAFF.